The 32 T cell receptor beta chains given below trace back to one sample, sequenced in a study of T cell responses to AZD1222 COVID-19 vaccine. Data came from immunoSEQ multiplex PCR; TCRdb stores just in-frame clones and leaves some out. The table includes more than 50,000 clones, 79% detected once. Material: peripheral blood, obtained on day 0 of MenACWY control vaccination. The receptors here all came from an adult in good health.

The chain uses TRBV12-3 or TRBV12-4 and TRBJ1-5; D is unresolved. V was pared by 8 bases and J by 2 bases, with 10 bases between. The CDR3 runs 13 residues. The chain's CDR3 is CASQREGNQPQHF. In nucleotides, the CDR3 is TGTGCCAGCCAGAGGGAGGGCAATCAGCCCCAGCATTTT.

The chain recombines TRBV27 with TRBJ2-2; the match to TRBD1 covers 7 bases. Germline-derived CDR1 and CDR2 are MNHEY and SMNVEV (reference sequence). The CDR3 runs to 15 residues. With 5 bases clipped from V and 4 bases from J, the junction kept 7 bases outside the gene matches. CDR3 region: CASSPGQAITGELFF. CDR3 sequence (DNA): TGTGCCAGCAGTCCCGGACAGGCTATCACCGGGGAGCTGTTTTTT.

This clone was seen more than once but under ten times. The rearrangement joins TRBV20-1 to TRBJ2-7; D is undetermined. The germline CDR1 and CDR2 sequences are DFQATT and SNEGSKA (reference sequence). V was shortened by 0 bases and J by 3 bases, with 3 bases between the two germline ends. CDR3 size: 11 residues. The CDR3 DNA reads TGCAGTGCTAGAGACAACTACGAGCAGTACTTC. It is translated as CSARDNYEQYF.

The chain links TRBV19 to TRBJ1-5, with 12 positions matching TRBD1. There are 15 residues in the CDR3. Germline CDR1 LNHDA, CDR2 SQIVND (reference sequence). Trimming took 7 bases from V and 3 from J; bases not matched to a gene: 4. The CDR3 here is CASTGTGGSNQPQHF. CDR3 in DNA: TGTGCCAGTACTGGGACAGGGGGCTCCAATCAGCCCCAGCATTTT.

V is TRBV20-1 and J is TRBJ2-1, with D hard to call. V lost 4 bases and J lost 6, with 13 bases in between. The CDR3 is 13 amino acids. In germline, CDR1 is DFQATT, CDR2 SNEGSKA (reference sequence). The CDR3 region has the DNA TGCAGTGCTACTGATCCAACTGGCAATGAGCAGTTCTTC. Its translation: CSATDPTGNEQFF.

This clone was found once. This chain joins TRBV5-4 and TRBJ1-3; tentative D call: TRBD1 (5 bases). CDR1 and CDR2 (germline): SGHNT, YYREEE (reference sequence). The V end was cut by 4 bases, the J end by 0 bases, with 14 bases between. CDR3 size: 16 residues. The CDR3 DNA sequence: TGTGCCAGCAGCCTCGGGGGGAAGAGCTCTGGAAACACCATATATTTT. Protein sequence: CASSLGGKSSGNTIYF. Combining the CDR3 with reference TRBV5-4 and TRBJ1-3 gives the whole variable domain ETGVTQSPTHLIKTRGQQVTLRCSSQSGHNTVSWYQQALGQGPQFIFQYYREEENGRGNFPPRFSGLQFPNYSSELNVNALELDDSALYLCASSLGGKSSGNTIYFGEGSWLTVV.

V is TRBV5-6 and J is TRBJ2-1, with D hard to call. The CDR3 totals 13 residues. Germline CDR1 SGHDT, CDR2 YYEEEE. V lost 4 bases and J lost 8, with 13 bases in between. The CDR3 reads CASSRGEAHEQFF. The CDR3 DNA reads as TGTGCCAGCAGCCGTGGGGAAGCGCATGAGCAGTTCTTC.

The rearrangement uses TRBV7-2 and TRBJ2-3; D possibly corresponds to TRBD2 (5 bases). CDR1 SGHTA and CDR2 FQGNSA come from the germline V gene. This CDR3 region has 15 residues. The ends were cut back, 1 base at V and 0 bases at J, with 8 bases in the middle. CDR3 sequence reads: CASSLGRLSTDTQYF. Here the CDR3 DNA reads TGTGCCAGCAGCTTAGGGAGGCTGAGCACAGATACGCAGTATTTT.

The V and J genes are TRBV9 and TRBJ1-3; D is unclear. The germline CDR1 and CDR2 sequences are SGDLS and YYNGEE. CDR3 length equals 15 residues. V lost 3 bases and J 4 bases, leaving 14 bases between the germline ends. CDR3 residues: CASSGEGIGGNTIYF. The CDR3, as DNA: TGTGCCAGCAGCGGGGAGGGAATAGGGGGAAACACCATATATTTT.

V is TRBV2 and J is TRBJ2-5; 9 positions agree with TRBD2. The CDR3 is 13 amino acids. V was clipped by 7 bases and J by 2 bases; unmatched bases: 2. Germline assignment: CDR1 SNHLY and CDR2 FYNNEI. CDR3 loop: CASKRGVQETQYF. DNA of the CDR3: TGTGCCAGCAAGCGGGGGGTACAAGAGACCCAGTACTTC.

The rearrangement uses TRBV30 and TRBJ1-3; no clear D. Trimming pared 0 bases from V and 1 base from J, leaving 7 bases between. Germline values: CDR1 GTSNPN, CDR2 SVGIG (reference sequence). The CDR3 is 14 amino acids. CDR3 bases: TGTGCCTGGAGTGTAAGGAGGTCTGGAAACACCATATATTTT. Protein: CAWSVRRSGNTIYF.

The gene calls are TRBV27 and TRBJ2-7, with 8 bases fitting TRBD2. The CDR3 has 14 residues. The germline V gene encodes CDR1 MNHEY and CDR2 SMNVEV (reference sequence). Losses at the gene ends were 2 bases for V and 4 bases for J; bases not matched to a gene: 4. The CDR3, as DNA: TGTGCCAGCAGTTTAGGTCGGGAGGGGTACGAGCAGTACTTC. As protein: CASSLGREGYEQYF.

V gene TRBV6-6 combines with J gene TRBJ1-5; tentatively, D is TRBD1 (5 bases). Per the germline V gene, CDR1 is MNHNY and CDR2 is SVGAGI (reference sequence). The germline V and J ends were trimmed by 4 bases and 3 bases, with 10 bases remaining between them. The CDR3 spans 14 residues. CDR3 sequence: CASSWTRDNQPQHF. CDR3 nucleotide sequence: TGTGCCAGCAGTTGGACACGGGACAATCAGCCCCAGCATTTT.

This chain joins TRBV28 and TRBJ2-7, with D perhaps matching TRBD2 (6 bases). Trimming pared 7 bases from V and 3 bases from J, leaving 13 bases between. Germline lookup yields CDR1 MDHEN and CDR2 SYDVKM. The CDR3 totals 13 residues. The CDR3 sequence: CASTPGGGYEQYF. The CDR3 nucleotides are TGTGCCAGCACTCCTGGGGGAGGCTACGAGCAGTACTTC.

The gene calls are TRBV2 and TRBJ2-7; D unclear. Trimming removed 7 bases at V and 5 bases at J, with 12 bases between. Germline V gene data show CDR1 as SNHLY and CDR2 as FYNNEI. The CDR3 runs to 12 residues. The CDR3 DNA reads as TGTGCCAGCATGGGGTTGGGGAACGAGCAGTACTTC. This sequence encodes CASMGLGNEQYF.

The chain employs TRBV5-1 and TRBJ2-1; D is uncertain. V was cut by 4 bases and J by 0 bases, with 11 bases left in between. Germline CDR1 and CDR2: SGHRS and YFSETQ. The CDR3 has 15 residues. DNA of the CDR3: TGCGCCAGCAGCCAAGAAATCGCCTCCTACAATGAGCAGTTCTTC. Encoded protein: CASSQEIASYNEQFF.

The chain carries TRBV6-5 and TRBJ2-5; D may match TRBD1 or TRBD2 (6 bases each). CDR3 length equals 15 residues. Germline V lookup: CDR1 MNHEY, CDR2 SVGAGI. Trimming took off 4 bases at V and 8 bases at J, with 20 bases between the two ends. The CDR3 loop reads CASSSPGKGGRTQYF. CDR3 bases: TGTGCCAGCAGTTCTCCAGGCAAAGGGGGGAGAACCCAGTACTTC.

The J gene is TRBJ2-2, the V gene TRBV10-3; D uncertain. In germline, CDR1 is ENHRY, CDR2 SYGVKD. The V and J ends lost 4 bases and 2 bases respectively, with 2 bases between them. The CDR3 runs 12 residues. The CDR3 protein is CAISANTGELFF. Here the CDR3 DNA reads TGTGCCATCAGTGCAAACACCGGGGAGCTGTTTTTT.

The chain joins TRBV6-6 to TRBJ2-7, with TRBD2 as a possible D gene (6 bases). Germline V gene lookup returns CDR1 MNHNY and CDR2 SVGAGI (reference sequence). The CDR3 extends over 15 amino acids. V was shortened by 0 bases and J by 0 bases, with 9 bases between the two germline ends. Written as DNA, the CDR3 is TGTGCCAGCAGTTACTCGTACGGGGGCTCCTACGAGCAGTACTTC. It codes for CASSYSYGGSYEQYF.

V and J are TRBV3-1 (or the pseudogene TRBV3-2) and TRBJ2-3; D may be TRBD2 (5 bases). V lost 4 bases to trimming and J lost 0 bases, with 8 bases between them. Per germline, CDR1 LGHDT and CDR2 YNNKEL (reference sequence). The CDR3 totals 14 residues. The DNA of the CDR3 is TGTGCCAGCAGCCTTTGGACTAGCACAGATACGCAGTATTTT. This codes for CASSLWTSTDTQYF.

The genes are TRBV2 and TRBJ2-7; no clear D. Per the germline V gene, CDR1 is SNHLY and CDR2 is FYNNEI. The V end lost 3 bases, the J end lost 0 bases, and 12 bases lay between the germline ends. The CDR3 covers 15 residues. The CDR3 nucleotides are TGTGCCAGCAGTGACTCGATCCTGAGCTCCTACGAGCAGTACTTC. It is translated as CASSDSILSSYEQYF. The complete variable domain, with remaining parts taken from reference TRBV2 and TRBJ2-7, reads EPEVTQTPSHQVTQMGQEVILRCVPISNHLYFYWYRQILGQKVEFLVSFYNNEISEKSEIFDDQFSVERPDGSNFTLKIRSTKLEDSAMYFCASSDSILSSYEQYFGPGTRLTVT.

V is TRBV2 and J is TRBJ2-7; a weak D match, TRBD1 (5 bases). Germline loops: CDR1 SNHLY, CDR2 FYNNEI. V lost 6 bases, J lost 6 bases, and 12 bases lay in between. The CDR3 is 12 residues long. DNA of the CDR3: TGTGCCAGCAGAGGCCAGGGTTTCGAGCAGTACTTC. This codes for CASRGQGFEQYF.

This clone was detected a few times. The rearrangement links TRBV5-8 to TRBJ1-6; D call uncertain. Germline loops: CDR1 SGHTS, CDR2 YDEGEE. The CDR3 is 14 residues long. V was pared by 1 base and J by 11 bases, with 13 bases between. DNA of the CDR3: TGTGCCAGCAGCTTGATAGCAGGAGTCCCACCCCTCCACTTT. Translated, it gives CASSLIAGVPPLHF.

The chain has TRBV12-3 or TRBV12-4 and TRBJ1-1; a weak D match, TRBD1 (5 bases). This CDR3 spans 13 amino acids. V was clipped by 7 bases and J by 0 bases, with 9 bases between them. The CDR3 DNA follows: TGTGCCAGCACCGGGACGGTGAACACTGAAGCTTTCTTT. Residues: CASTGTVNTEAFF.

A single count supports this clone. The chain recombines TRBV30 with TRBJ2-7; D may be TRBD1 (5 bases). This CDR3 is built from 13 residues. Trimming cost V 0 bases and J 5 bases, with 11 bases left between them. Germline V lookup: CDR1 GTSNPN, CDR2 SVGIG (reference sequence). Here the CDR3 reads CAWSVKVGHEQYF. As DNA, the CDR3 is TGTGCCTGGAGTGTAAAGGTGGGGCACGAGCAGTACTTC.

The V gene is TRBV20-1, the J gene TRBJ2-3; no clear D gene. V was clipped by 4 bases and J by 6 bases, with 8 bases between them. Germline values: CDR1 DFQATT, CDR2 SNEGSKA (reference sequence). This CDR3 region has 11 residues. The CDR3 loop reads CSAIGNDTQYF. In DNA form, the CDR3 reads TGCAGTGCTATAGGGAATGATACGCAGTATTTT.

J is TRBJ1-1 and V is TRBV9; D unresolved. Germline CDR1 and CDR2: SGDLS and YYNGEE. V shed 3 bases and J shed 7 bases, with 13 bases lying between them. The CDR3 runs to 13 residues. The DNA for the CDR3 is TGTGCCAGCAGCGCCCAAGGATACGGTGAAGCTTTCTTT. Residues: CASSAQGYGEAFF.

The rearrangement links TRBV28 to TRBJ2-7; the D call may be TRBD1 or TRBD2 (5 bases each). Germline V gene lookup returns CDR1 MDHEN and CDR2 SYDVKM. Trimming took off 7 bases at V and 5 bases at J, with 21 bases between the two ends. The CDR3 has 15 amino acids. CDR3 bases: TGTGCCAGCATCAGAGACCGGGACGGGGACCACGAGCAGTACTTC. Amino acids: CASIRDRDGDHEQYF. Variable domain in full (rest from reference TRBV28 and TRBJ2-7): DVKVTQSSRYLVKRTGEKVFLECVQDMDHENMFWYRQDPGLGLRLIYFSYDVKMKEKGDIPEGYSVSREKKERFSLILESASTNQTSMYLCASIRDRDGDHEQYFGPGTRLTVT.

Judged by abundance, this clone is medium-sized. The J gene is TRBJ2-2, the V gene TRBV30, with a weak D call TRBD1 (5 bases). The germline CDR1 and CDR2 sequences are GTSNPN and SVGIG (reference sequence). The length of the CDR3 is 14 residues. V was pared by 5 bases and J by 4 bases, with 14 bases between. CDR3 sequence reads: CAWGQGWGTGELFF. For the CDR3, the DNA is TGTGCCTGGGGTCAGGGATGGGGCACCGGGGAGCTGTTTTTT.

The V call is TRBV7-6, the J call TRBJ2-2; 7 bases map to TRBD2. Germline V gives CDR1 SGHVS, CDR2 FNYEAQ. J was trimmed by 5 bases and V by 0 bases; bases with no gene match: 3. The CDR3 runs 15 residues. CDR3 coding DNA: TGTGCCAGCAGCTTAGCCGGGGGGAAAACCGGGGAGCTGTTTTTT. Protein: CASSLAGGKTGELFF.

This rearrangement joins TRBV5-1 to TRBJ2-2; D remains unclear. Per the germline V gene, CDR1 is SGHRS and CDR2 is YFSETQ. V lost 6 bases, J lost 4 bases, and 13 bases lay in between. The CDR3 contains 14 residues. CDR3 sequence: CASTLDGPTGELFF. In nucleotides, the CDR3 is TGCGCCAGCACTCTTGACGGCCCCACCGGGGAGCTGTTTTTT.

The gene calls are TRBV4-1 and TRBJ2-5; D unresolved. The CDR3 spans 14 residues. Germline V lookup: CDR1 MGHRA, CDR2 YSYEKL. Trimming removed 1 base at V and 5 bases at J, with 11 bases between. The CDR3 loop reads CASSQAASRETQYF. CDR3 sequence (DNA): TGCGCCAGCAGCCAAGCGGCGAGTCGGGAGACCCAGTACTTC.